This T cell receptor (beta chain) was retrieved from a study of cytomegalovirus exposure and HLA in healthy donors. The CDR3 runs to 14 residues. V trimming: 4 bases; J trimming: 6 bases; junction bases outside the gene matches: 5. Germline loops: CDR1 ENHRY, CDR2 SYGVKD. The PCR was carried out with 60 Vbeta primers and 13 Jbeta primers. Clones were sequenced by immunoSEQ multiplex PCR, and TCRdb holds only the in-frame ones, with some missing. The profile covers under 200,000 clones, with about four fifths appearing a single time and roughly 0.4% taken by the ten largest. Study-wide findings and caveats: Apparent HLA restriction characterized most CMV-associated TCR beta chains in a later analysis.

To note about this clone: Its antigen is not identified.

This TCR was sampled from a male donor in good health and CMV-seropositive. The chain links TRBV10-3 to TRBJ2-7; 11 bases align to TRBD1. The sequencing input was PBMCs. CDR3 nucleotides: TGTGCCATCAGTGGGACAGGGGGCGTTTTCGAGCAGTACTTC. Its protein product is CAISGTGGVFEQYF.